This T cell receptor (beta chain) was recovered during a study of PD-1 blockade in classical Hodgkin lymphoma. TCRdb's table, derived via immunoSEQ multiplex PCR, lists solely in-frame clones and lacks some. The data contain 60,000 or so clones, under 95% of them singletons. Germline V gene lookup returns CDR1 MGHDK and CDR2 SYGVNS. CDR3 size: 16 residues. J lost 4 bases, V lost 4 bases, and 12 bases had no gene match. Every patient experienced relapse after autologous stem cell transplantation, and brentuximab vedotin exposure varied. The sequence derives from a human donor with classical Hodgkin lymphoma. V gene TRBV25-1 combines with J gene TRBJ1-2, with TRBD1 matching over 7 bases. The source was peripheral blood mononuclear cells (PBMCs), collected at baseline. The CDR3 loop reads CASSVKADRATYGYTF. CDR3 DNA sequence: TGTGCCAGCAGTGTAAAAGCCGACAGGGCCACCTATGGCTACACCTTC.